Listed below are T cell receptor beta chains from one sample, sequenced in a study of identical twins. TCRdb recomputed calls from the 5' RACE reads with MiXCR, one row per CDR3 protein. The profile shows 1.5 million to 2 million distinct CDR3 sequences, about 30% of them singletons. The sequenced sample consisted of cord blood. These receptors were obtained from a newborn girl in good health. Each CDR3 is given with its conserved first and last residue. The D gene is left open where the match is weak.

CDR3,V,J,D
CASSVGGTSFETQYF,TRBV9,TRBJ2-5,TRBD2
CASSLKGSLAGELQYF,TRBV11-1,TRBJ2-5,TRBD2
CASSSPGPEAFF,TRBV5-1,TRBJ1-1,NA
CASRAGVSKNIQYF,TRBV6-1,TRBJ2-4,NA
CASSQVGLPDTQYF,TRBV4-1,TRBJ2-3,NA
CSVEGPCSYNEQFF,TRBV29-1,TRBJ2-1,NA
CASSPRVGRGTYNEQFF,TRBV18,TRBJ2-1,TRBD2
CASSSRRADTEAFF,TRBV7-9,TRBJ1-1,NA
CASSVGDTEAFF,TRBV7-9,TRBJ1-1,NA
CATSDDILNEQFF,TRBV24-1,TRBJ2-1,NA
CASRERRLSGSYNEQFF,TRBV7-8,TRBJ2-1,NA
CASSQGQGSANYGYTF,TRBV4-1,TRBJ1-2,TRBD1
CASSLQGYSGANVLTF,TRBV4-1,TRBJ2-6,NA
CAISELGTVSSYEQYF,TRBV10-3,TRBJ2-7,TRBD1
CASSQAGFQHF,TRBV14,TRBJ1-5,NA
CASSRMGQGLSSGYTF,TRBV7-9,TRBJ1-2,TRBD1
CAWSTSGLTDTQYF,TRBV30,TRBJ2-3,TRBD2
CASRKRATDTQYF,TRBV7-9,TRBJ2-3,NA
CASSQKTSFHEQYF,TRBV4-2,NA,TRBD2
CASSLTAGGRLNEQFF,TRBV27,TRBJ2-1,TRBD2
CSARERVEGETQYF,TRBV20-1,TRBJ2-5,NA
CASSLGLAGVPYEQYF,TRBV5-1,TRBJ2-7,TRBD2
CSVESETNTGELFF,TRBV29-1,TRBJ2-2,NA
CATSAEGHEQYF,TRBV24-1,NA,NA
CSVRGVIDQPQHF,TRBV20-1,TRBJ1-5,NA
CASSPPLHHLATQYF,TRBV3-1,TRBJ2-3,NA
CSARVSWASSSYNEQFF,TRBV20-1,TRBJ2-1,NA
CASAESTTGELFF,TRBV2,TRBJ2-2,NA
CASSSRGHPSTGELFF,TRBV5-1,TRBJ2-2,NA
CSASGDISYEQYF,TRBV20-1,TRBJ2-7,NA
CASGHGASRGNQPQHF,TRBV12-5,TRBJ1-5,NA
CASSETFGRGLNSPLHF,TRBV25-1,TRBJ1-6,TRBD1
CSASVAGGYTF,TRBV20-1,TRBJ1-2,NA
CSARLGSSNGYTF,TRBV20-1,TRBJ1-2,NA
CASTDRDRGPNYGYTF,TRBV25-1,TRBJ1-2,TRBD1
CASSQDRGQPFMNTEAFF,TRBV3-1,TRBJ1-1,NA
CASSSGSSPFHF,TRBV11-2,TRBJ1-6,NA